This TCR beta chain was recorded in a study of cytomegalovirus exposure and HLA in healthy donors. The study, taken as a whole, reports: A subsequent analysis found that TCR clusters from the first cohort also tended to co-occur in the 110 or so validation repertoires, with 90% to 95% of cluster scores above 0. Reported results showed that the classifier diagnosed cytomegalovirus status with high specificity and sensitivity.

The CDR3 runs 14 residues. Per germline, CDR1 MNHNS and CDR2 SASEGT. V lost 6 bases and J lost 1, with 12 bases in between. A word on this clone: Its matching antigen is unknown.

Libraries were prepared by immunoSEQ multiplex PCR; TCRdb keeps only in-frame clonotypes and omits some of them. Among fewer than 85,000 clones listed, approximately 94% were seen once. Input material: PBMCs. The receptor was derived from a woman aged 18-30 years in good health and CMV-seronegative. The chain is built from TRBV6-1 and TRBJ1-1, with a tentative D call TRBD1 (6 bases). The CDR3 reads CASRTTTGNTEAFF. The CDR3 nucleotides are TGTGCCAGCAGGACTACGACAGGGAACACTGAAGCTTTCTTT.